This record looks at one T cell receptor (beta chain) sequence and its context. The data were obtained in a study of blood T cell repertoires in COVID-19. Study as a whole: Whether acute or convalescent, the COVID-19 samples came from the United States, Italy and Spain.

Germline lookup yields CDR1 SGHAT and CDR2 FQNNGV. J gave up 2 bases and V 2 bases, and 9 bases lay outside the gene matches. CDR3 length equals 18 residues. Per the original data handling: Reference gene primer amplification yielded estimated nucleated cell counts. Produced via immunoSEQ multiplex PCR; TCRdb's table is partial and in-frame only. D and trimming were read from the DNA, whereas the V and J calls and clone size are those reported in that table. There are 70,000 or so clones in the sample; around nine tenths occur only once, and 7% to 9.5% lies in the top ten. The sequence derives from a human donor in a cohort sampled during active COVID-19. The sample comprised peripheral blood. The rearrangement joins TRBV11-2 to TRBJ2-3; TRBD2 aligns across 11 bases. The CDR3 loop reads CASSLRRLAGTYTDTQYF. The CDR3 DNA sequence: TGTGCCAGCAGCTTAAGGAGACTAGCGGGGACTTACACAGATACGCAGTATTTT.